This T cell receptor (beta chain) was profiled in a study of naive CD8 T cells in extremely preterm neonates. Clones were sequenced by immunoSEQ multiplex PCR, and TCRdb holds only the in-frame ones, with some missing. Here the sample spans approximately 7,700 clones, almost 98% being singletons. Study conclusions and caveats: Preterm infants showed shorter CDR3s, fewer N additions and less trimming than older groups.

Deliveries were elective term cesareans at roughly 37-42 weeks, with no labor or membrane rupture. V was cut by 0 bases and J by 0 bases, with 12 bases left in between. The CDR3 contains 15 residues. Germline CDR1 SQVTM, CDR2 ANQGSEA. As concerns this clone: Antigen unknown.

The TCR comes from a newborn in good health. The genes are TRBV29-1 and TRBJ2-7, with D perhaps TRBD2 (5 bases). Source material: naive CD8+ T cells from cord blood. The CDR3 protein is CSVEDHRGFSYEQYF. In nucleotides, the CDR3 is TGCAGCGTTGAAGATCACAGAGGGTTCTCCTACGAGCAGTACTTC.